These 25 T cell receptor beta chains came from one sample sequenced in a study of cytomegalovirus exposure and HLA in healthy donors. Primers included in the PCR were 60 Vbeta and 13 Jbeta primers. The repertoire was sequenced with immunoSEQ multiplex PCR; TCRdb's copy has only in-frame clones and lacks some. The table has approximately 150,000 clones, approximately 80% seen once; the top ten hold approximately 2.9%. The sample taken for sequencing was PBMCs. These receptors were obtained from a woman between 40 and 50 years old in good health and CMV-seropositive.

DNA for the CDR3: TGTGCCAGCAGTCGGACTAGTTCTGCGATCGCGAACACCGGGGAGCTGTTTTTT. Translated: CASSRTSSAIANTGELFF. This chain joins TRBV2 and TRBJ2-2; TRBD2 aligns across 7 bases. Trimming at V came to 5 bases and at J to 0 bases, leaving 12 bases not matched to a gene. The CDR3 totals 18 residues. The V gene's germline CDR1 is SNHLY and CDR2 FYNNEI.

Remarks on this clone: One junction end does not reproduce the germline sequence, and a read error may be involved. The sample holds other DNA sequences that translate to the same CDR3. The chain is built from TRBV4-1 and TRBJ2-1, with a possible D match to TRBD2 (6 bases). Germline V gives CDR1 MGHRA, CDR2 YSYEKL. This CDR3 is built from 16 residues. CDR3 in DNA: TGTGCCAGCAGCCAAGATTGGGACTCTTCCTACAATGAGCAGTTCTTC. Its translation is CASSQDWDSSYNEQFF.

Details on this clone: The same CDR3 can be traced to other DNA sequences in this sample. The J gene is TRBJ1-2, the V gene TRBV7-2; D perhaps matches TRBD1 (6 bases). The germline V gene has CDR1 SGHTA and CDR2 FQGNSA. The CDR3 contains 13 residues. Trimming removed 5 bases at V and 2 bases at J, with 9 bases between. Here the CDR3 reads CASSPDSNYGYTF. DNA of the CDR3: TGTGCCAGCAGCCCGGACAGCAACTATGGCTACACCTTC.

J is TRBJ2-2 and V is TRBV5-1; TRBD2 matches at 9 bases. The CDR3 runs to 16 residues. CDR1 is SGHRS and CDR2 is YFSETQ in the germline V gene. V shed 3 bases, J shed 2 bases, and the junction held 5 bases outside the gene matches. CDR3 in amino acids: CASSSRLAENTGELFF. The CDR3 nucleotides read TGCGCCAGCAGCTCGAGACTAGCGGAAAACACCGGGGAGCTGTTTTTT.

The J gene is TRBJ1-2, the V gene TRBV11-2; TRBD1 matches 8 bases. The germline V gene encodes CDR1 SGHAT and CDR2 FQNNGV. This CDR3 has 15 amino acids. V was pared by 0 bases and J by 8 bases, with 8 bases of the junction left unmatched. The CDR3 coding sequence is TGTGCCAGCAGCTTAGAAATGGACAGGGTAAGCGGCTACACCTTC. Translation gives CASSLEMDRVSGYTF.

The gene calls are TRBV19 and TRBJ1-4, with 7 bases fitting TRBD1. Germline-derived CDR1 and CDR2 are LNHDA and SQIVND (reference sequence). Trimming at V came to 3 bases and at J to 8 bases, leaving 6 bases not matched to a gene. The CDR3 covers 14 residues. This chain's CDR3 is CASSMPGTDEKLFF. For the CDR3, the DNA is TGTGCCAGTAGTATGCCCGGGACAGACGAAAAACTGTTTTTT.

The V gene is TRBV4-1, the J gene TRBJ2-7; TRBD1 matches at 8 bases. The CDR3 spans 19 residues. Unmatched junction bases numbered 19, after V lost 4 bases and J lost 2 bases. Per the germline V gene, CDR1 is MGHRA and CDR2 is YSYEKL. Here the CDR3 DNA reads TGCGCCAGCAGCCCTTCAATCTCCGGACAGGGACAAATTACCTACGAGCAGTACTTC. Translated, it gives CASSPSISGQGQITYEQYF.

This chain joins TRBV19 and TRBJ2-3, with 10 bases lining up with TRBD2. Unmatched junction bases numbered 1, after V lost 0 bases and J lost 4 bases. Germline values: CDR1 LNHDA, CDR2 SQIVND (reference sequence). This CDR3 is built from 15 residues. CDR3 residues: CASSIELAGPDTQYF. CDR3 bases: TGTGCCAGTAGTATAGAACTAGCGGGACCAGATACGCAGTATTTT.

This clone was seen only once. The chain uses TRBV11-2 and TRBJ1-1; tentatively, D is TRBD1 (5 bases). The CDR3 runs to 14 residues. Germline CDR1 SGHAT, CDR2 FQNNGV. V dropped 1 base and J dropped 5 bases, with 11 bases sitting between them. CDR3 bases: TGTGCCAGCAGCTTAGCGGGGGTTTGGACTGAAGCTTTCTTT. It specifies CASSLAGVWTEAFF. The variable domain in full, with the rest retrieved from reference TRBV11-2 and TRBJ1-1, is EAGVAQSPRYKIIEKRQSVAFWCNPISGHATLYWYQQILGQGPKLLIQFQNNGVVDDSQLPKDRFSAERLKGVDSTLKIQPAKLEDSAVYLCASSLAGVWTEAFFGQGTRLTVV.

The V call is TRBV4-3, the J call TRBJ1-1, with D perhaps matching TRBD1 (6 bases). Per germline, CDR1 LGHNA and CDR2 YSLEER. There are 13 residues in the CDR3. The V gene lost 5 bases and the J gene lost 3 bases, with 10 bases spanning the gap. The CDR3 region has the DNA TGCGCCAGCAGCAACAGGGTGGACACTGAAGCTTTCTTT. It encodes CASSNRVDTEAFF.

The chain joins TRBV11-2 to TRBJ1-2; D may be TRBD1 (5 bases). Trimming shortened V by 8 bases and J by 6 bases, and 19 bases separated the two germline ends. Germline CDR1 reads SGHAT; CDR2 reads FQNNGV. The CDR3 runs to 14 residues. The DNA for the CDR3 is TGTGCCAGCGGTTTCCCACAGCGCAGGGATGGCTACACCTTC. Encoded protein: CASGFPQRRDGYTF. The variable domain in full, completed from reference TRBV11-2 and TRBJ1-2, reads EAGVAQSPRYKIIEKRQSVAFWCNPISGHATLYWYQQILGQGPKLLIQFQNNGVVDDSQLPKDRFSAERLKGVDSTLKIQPAKLEDSAVYLCASGFPQRRDGYTFGSGTRLTVV.

The V and J genes are TRBV18 and TRBJ2-7; possible D gene TRBD1, 5 bases. This CDR3 spans 14 amino acids. Trimming left V 0 bases short and J 2 bases short, with 8 bases between. The germline V gene encodes CDR1 KGHSH and CDR2 LQKENI. CDR3 sequence reads: CASSPPRGAYEQYF. CDR3 sequence (DNA): TGTGCCAGCTCACCACCAAGGGGCGCCTACGAGCAGTACTTC.

As concerns this clone: At the DNA level, this CDR3 is encoded by other sequences in the same sample as well. V is TRBV19 and J is TRBJ2-2; D unclear. Germline CDR1 reads LNHDA; CDR2 reads SQIVND (reference sequence). The V gene lost 3 bases and the J gene lost 1 base, with 6 bases spanning the gap. The CDR3 length is 14 residues. The CDR3, as DNA: TGTGCCAGTAGTATCGGTGGGAACACCGGGGAGCTGTTTTTT. This translates into CASSIGGNTGELFF.

The chain uses TRBV28 and TRBJ2-1; 10 nucleotides line up with TRBD2. CDR1 is MDHEN and CDR2 is SYDVKM in the germline V gene. Germline trimming cut 2 bases from V and 6 bases from J; bases unmatched to any gene: 10. This CDR3 is built from 17 residues. CDR3 in DNA: TGTGCCAGCAGTTTAAAACTAGCGGGACTTTTGGGCAATGAGCAGTTCTTC. This encodes CASSLKLAGLLGNEQFF.

The chain combines TRBV18 with TRBJ2-7; 10 bases match TRBD2. The CDR3 spans 15 residues. Germline V gene lookup returns CDR1 KGHSH and CDR2 LQKENI. The junction had 4 bases not matched to a gene; V was cut back by 2 bases and J by 3 bases. The CDR3 loop reads CASSPMVAGGYEQYF. CDR3 in DNA: TGTGCCAGCTCACCAATGGTAGCGGGGGGCTACGAGCAGTACTTC.

The chain has TRBV10-3 and TRBJ2-2, with D maybe TRBD1 (6 bases). The CDR3 sequence is 16 residues long. Germline loops: CDR1 ENHRY, CDR2 SYGVKD. V was shortened by 3 bases and J by 1 base, with 12 bases between the two germline ends. CDR3 residues: CAISEARGKNTGELFF. The CDR3 region has the DNA TGTGCCATCAGTGAAGCGAGGGGGAAGAACACCGGGGAGCTGTTTTTT.

V is TRBV2 and J is TRBJ1-2, with 7 bases identical to TRBD1. Unmatched junction bases numbered 13, after V lost 4 bases and J lost 5 bases. CDR1 is SNHLY and CDR2 is FYNNEI in the germline V gene. The CDR3 is 16 amino acids. CDR3 bases: TGTGCCAGCAGTGCGACAAGGGACAGCATTCTTTATGGCTACACCTTC. Residues: CASSATRDSILYGYTF.

A few counts support this clone. The chain uses TRBV19 and TRBJ2-1; D may be TRBD2 (6 bases). V lost 6 bases to trimming and J lost 8 bases, with 26 bases between them. Germline assignment: CDR1 LNHDA and CDR2 SQIVND (reference sequence). The CDR3 extends over 17 amino acids. For the CDR3, the DNA is TGTGCCAGTAGGAAGGGACTGACATTAATGGGCGCGGATGAGCAGTTCTTC. It is translated as CASRKGLTLMGADEQFF.

There are a few counts of this clone. The chain links TRBV19 to TRBJ1-6, with TRBD1 matching over 8 bases. Germline V gene data show CDR1 as LNHDA and CDR2 as SQIVND (reference sequence). V gave up 3 bases and J gave up 7 bases; unmatched junction bases: 5. The CDR3 extends over 15 amino acids. CDR3 protein: CASSISGTGNSPLHF. The CDR3 coding sequence is TGTGCCAGTAGTATCTCCGGGACAGGCAATTCACCCCTCCACTTT.

The CDR3, as DNA: TGTGCCAGCTCGCAGTCGTCGCAGAACACTGAAGCTTTCTTT. Translated, it gives CASSQSSQNTEAFF. The gene calls are TRBV18 and TRBJ1-1, with unresolved D. CDR3 size: 14 residues. Deletions cut 6 bases from V and 1 base from J, with 12 bases between. Germline-derived CDR1 and CDR2 are KGHSH and LQKENI.

V and J are TRBV19 and TRBJ1-1, with TRBD1 matching 7 bases. Per the germline V gene, CDR1 is LNHDA and CDR2 is SQIVND (reference sequence). The V and J ends lost 4 bases and 0 bases, in that order; junction bases with no gene match: 2. The CDR3 is made up of 14 amino acids. CDR3 sequence (DNA): TGTGCCAGTAGTACGGGACAGATGAACACTGAAGCTTTCTTT. Translated: CASSTGQMNTEAFF. Drawing the rest from reference TRBV19 and TRBJ1-1, the complete variable domain is DGGITQSPKYLFRKEGQNVTLSCEQNLNHDAMYWYRQDPGQGLRLIYYSQIVNDFQKGDIAEGYSVSREKKESFPLTVTSAQKNPTAFYLCASSTGQMNTEAFFGQGTRLTVV.

The chain carries TRBV30 and TRBJ2-6, with D possibly being TRBD1 (6 bases). Germline CDR1 is GTSNPN and CDR2 is SVGIG (reference sequence). CDR3 length: 13 amino acids. V shed 1 base and J shed 9 bases, with 10 bases lying between them. The CDR3 nucleotides are TGTGCCTGGAGTGCAGGGGCAGGCAACGTCCTGACTTTC. The encoded protein is CAWSAGAGNVLTF.

The chain combines TRBV9 with TRBJ2-6; TRBD1 is a possible D gene (5 bases). Germline loops: CDR1 SGDLS, CDR2 YYNGEE. CDR3 size: 16 residues. V gave up 0 bases and J gave up 1 base, with 8 bases separating them. CDR3 sequence reads: CASSVGAGSGANVLTF. CDR3 in DNA: TGTGCCAGCAGCGTAGGGGCAGGGTCTGGGGCCAACGTCCTGACTTTC.

In this sample, this clone turned up a few times. The V and J genes are TRBV11-3 and TRBJ2-1; D unclear. The V end lost 4 bases, the J end lost 0 bases, and 10 bases lay between the germline ends. Looked up from germline, CDR1 is SGHNT and CDR2 is YENEEA. The CDR3 contains 15 residues. CDR3 amino acids: CASSSSWASYNEQFF. The CDR3 DNA reads as TGTGCCAGCAGCTCCTCGTGGGCCTCCTACAATGAGCAGTTCTTC.

The chain couples TRBV2 to TRBJ2-1; no clear D. There are 10 residues in the CDR3. V gave up 6 bases and J gave up 7 bases, with 4 bases separating them. The germline gives CDR1 SNHLY, CDR2 FYNNEI. The CDR3 loop is CASRANEQFF. Here the CDR3 DNA reads TGTGCCAGCAGAGCAAATGAGCAGTTCTTC.